A selection of T cell receptor beta chains follows, all from one sample in a study of T-cell memory formation after mild COVID-19. Using its own MiXCR run on the 5' RACE reads, TCRdb lists one record per CDR3 protein. The sample holds more than 400,000 distinct CDR3 sequences, over 15% seen once. Sequencing was carried out using PBMCs or a T cell subset sorted from them (not recorded which). These receptors were collected from an adult woman who had mild COVID-19 (a few samples of this study predate the infection). Cell type and time point are not known. Each CDR3 is given with its conserved first and last residue. D genes are given only for firm matches. Only part of the rows carry a size: once, few, many, or a class if the clone is expanded.

DNA,CDR3,size,V,D,J
TGCAGTGCTAGACCCAACTCGGGACGGCCGAGCTCCTACAATGAGCAGTTCTTC,CSARPNSGRPSSYNEQFF,.,TRBV20-1,.,TRBJ2-1
TGCAGTGCTAGATCGAGGCAGGGAGAGACCCAGTACTTC,CSARSRQGETQYF,many,TRBV20-1,.,TRBJ2-5
TGTGCCAGCAGCATCCAAGACAGGGGGCTCTACGAGCAGTACTTC,CASSIQDRGLYEQYF,few,TRBV7-9,TRBD1,TRBJ2-7
TGCGCCAGTATGGGACAGGGTGGCGACGAGCAGTACTTC,CASMGQGGDEQYF,.,TRBV4-1,TRBD1,TRBJ2-7
TGTGCCAGCAGCTTAGCGCATAAGGGGGATGAGCAGTTCTTC,CASSLAHKGDEQFF,.,TRBV7-9,.,TRBJ2-1
TGTGCCAGCAGGGCCGCTCCACAGGGGGCGAACACTGAAGCTTTCTTT,CASRAAPQGANTEAFF,few,TRBV6-6,TRBD1,TRBJ1-1
TGTGCCACCAGCAGTGACCGGGACAGGCCCTTTGGTAGCAATCAGCCCCAGCATTTT,CATSSDRDRPFGSNQPQHF,few,TRBV15,TRBD1,TRBJ1-5
TGTGCCAGCAGCCAAGGGTTCGGTAGCGGATACGAGCAGTACTTC,CASSQGFGSGYEQYF,few,TRBV14,.,TRBJ2-7
TGTGCCAGCAGCTCGGACAGGATCTCCTACAATGAGCAGTTCTTC,CASSSDRISYNEQFF,many,TRBV11-2,TRBD1,TRBJ2-1
TGCGCCAGCAGCTTGGCCGGGGCCGGGCGGAGGACCCAGTACTTC,CASSLAGAGRRTQYF,.,TRBV5-1,.,TRBJ2-5
TGCGCCAGCAGCCTTCACGACAGAGACAATGAGCAGTTCTTC,CASSLHDRDNEQFF,few,TRBV5-1,.,TRBJ2-1
TGTGCCAGCAGCCAAGTGACTAGCGGGGGGGCCAATGAGCAGTTCTTC,CASSQVTSGGANEQFF,.,TRBV7-3,TRBD2,TRBJ2-1
TGTGCCAGCAGTGGAGGACAGGGGCACTATGGCTACACCTTC,CASSGGQGHYGYTF,few,TRBV12-3/TRBV12-4,TRBD1,TRBJ1-2
TGTGCCAGCAGCCAAGATACTAGCCTCCGCTACGAGCAGTACTTC,CASSQDTSLRYEQYF,.,TRBV4-2,.,TRBJ2-7
TGTGCCACCAGCAGAGAATTTCCTAGCGGGGGTGCCTACGAGCAGTACTTC,CATSREFPSGGAYEQYF,.,TRBV15,TRBD2,TRBJ2-7
TGTGCCAGCTCACCTACGGACATTCCGGGCACCGGGGAGCTGTTTTTT,CASSPTDIPGTGELFF,.,TRBV18,.,TRBJ2-2
TGTGCCAGCAGTTTGACGACAGGGGCCTACGAGCAGTACTTC,CASSLTTGAYEQYF,many,TRBV12-3/TRBV12-4,TRBD1,TRBJ2-7
TGCGCCAGCAGCCGAAGAAAGCCTACCCCGGGACAGGGGGCGAACACCGGGGAGCTGTTTTTT,CASSRRKPTPGQGANTGELFF,.,TRBV4-3,TRBD1,TRBJ2-2
TGTGCCAGCAGCCAAACTACGGGCCCCTACAATGAGCAGTTCTTC,CASSQTTGPYNEQFF,.,TRBV14,.,TRBJ2-1
TGTGCCATCCCGGGCAAGACGAACACCGGGGAGCTGTTTTTT,CAIPGKTNTGELFF,.,TRBV10-3,.,TRBJ2-2
TGTGCCAGCAAAACAACCGGGTTCAATGAGCAGTTCTTC,CASKTTGFNEQFF,few,TRBV14,.,TRBJ2-1
TGTGCCAGCAGCTACCCCCCCGGCGTCGTCTTC,CASSYPPGVVF,few,TRBV5-8,.,TRBJ2-7
TGTGCCAGCAGCTTAGGGGGGGGTTCGCCCTACGAGCAGTACTTC,CASSLGGGSPYEQYF,few,TRBV9,.,TRBJ2-7
TGCAGCGTTGAAGTGGTTGGGGCTTCCTACAATGAGCAGTTCTTC,CSVEVVGASYNEQFF,.,TRBV29-1,.,TRBJ2-1
TGTGCCTGGAATCTACAGGGGAATCAGCCCCAGCATTTT,CAWNLQGNQPQHF,.,TRBV30,TRBD1,TRBJ1-5
TGCAGTGCTATAGACGGGAGAGGCACAGATACGCAGTATTTT,CSAIDGRGTDTQYF,few,TRBV20-1,.,TRBJ2-3
TGTGCCAGCAGCTTAAATCGGGGAGGGCCCTCAGATACGCAGTATTTT,CASSLNRGGPSDTQYF,.,TRBV7-3,TRBD2,TRBJ2-3